Listed below are T cell receptor beta chains from one sample, sequenced in a study of regulatory T cells in long-lasting Graves disease. TCRdb passed the multiplex PCR reads through MiXCR, listing each CDR3 protein once. The sample has about 290,000 distinct CDR3 sequences, 20% to 25% seen once. The sequenced sample was peripheral blood mononuclear cells (PBMCs), obtained when the disease was refractory, from a patient treated with antithyroid drugs. The receptors were gathered from a female donor with Graves disease. Each CDR3 is given with its conserved first and last residue. Each record gives: clone size, J gene, D gene, V gene, CDR3 protein, CDR3 DNA. D genes are given only for firm matches. Where a row states a size, it is once, few, many or the class of an expanded clone; other rows omit it.

>.|TRBJ1-3|.|TRBV7-2
CASSLVAGSGNTIYF
TGTGCCAGCAGCTTAGTAGCTGGGTCTGGAAACACCATATATTTT
>.|TRBJ1-2|.|TRBV5-4
CASSLAQGGYTF
TGTGCCAGCAGCTTGGCTCAGGGTGGCTACACCTTC
>many|TRBJ1-2|.|TRBV6-5
CASSYGQASNYGYTF
TGTGCCAGCAGTTACGGGCAGGCCTCTAACTATGGCTACACCTTC
>many|TRBJ2-7|TRBD1|TRBV12-3/TRBV12-4
CASTPGQASVEQYF
TGTGCCAGCACCCCGGGACAGGCTTCGGTCGAGCAGTACTTC
>few|TRBJ2-2|.|TRBV6-1
CASGDTGELFF
TGTGCCAGCGGGGACACCGGGGAGCTGTTTTTT
>few|TRBJ2-1|.|TRBV5-6
CASSLGTTYNEQFF
TGTGCCAGCAGCTTGGGGACAACCTACAATGAGCAGTTCTTC
>many|TRBJ2-2|.|TRBV28
CASSFSSRAGELFF
TGTGCCAGCAGTTTCTCATCTCGGGCCGGGGAGCTGTTTTTT
>few|TRBJ2-7|.|TRBV10-3
CAISDGRDYEQYF
TGTGCCATCAGTGACGGCAGGGATTACGAGCAGTACTTC
>.|TRBJ2-1|TRBD2|TRBV28
CASSTPTSGRGSYEQFF
TGTGCCAGCAGTACCCCGACTAGCGGGAGGGGAAGCTATGAGCAGTTCTTC
>many|TRBJ2-5|TRBD1|TRBV14
CASSMDRGQETQYF
TGTGCCAGCAGTATGGACAGGGGGCAAGAGACCCAGTACTTC
>few|TRBJ2-7|.|TRBV20-1
CSFRQGWNEQYF
TGCAGTTTCAGGCAGGGCTGGAACGAGCAGTACTTC
>few|TRBJ2-7|TRBD1|TRBV9
CASSVGTGGFYEQYF
TGTGCCAGCAGCGTGGGGACAGGGGGTTTTTACGAGCAGTACTTC
>many|TRBJ2-5|.|TRBV7-2
CASSGAETQYF
TGTGCCAGCAGCGGTGCGGAGACCCAGTACTTC
>many|TRBJ1-2|.|TRBV6-1
CASGKTRGYTF
TGTGCCAGCGGCAAAACACGGGGCTACACCTTC
>many|TRBJ2-7|.|TRBV12-3/TRBV12-4
CASARQGHYEQYF
TGTGCCAGCGCTCGTCAGGGCCACTACGAGCAGTACTTC
>few|TRBJ2-7|TRBD2|TRBV28
CASSSPTSASSYEQYF
TGTGCCAGCAGCTCTCCGACTAGCGCGAGCTCCTACGAGCAGTACTTC
>.|TRBJ2-2|.|TRBV2
CASRAIGVAGELFF
TGTGCCAGCAGGGCAATAGGGGTCGCCGGGGAGCTGTTTTTT
>many|TRBJ1-5|.|TRBV2
CASTREDNQPQHF
TGTGCCAGCACCAGGGAGGACAATCAGCCCCAGCATTTT
>once|TRBJ2-7|.|TRBV7-9
CASSQGVSYEQYF
TGTGCCAGCAGCCAAGGGGTAAGCTACGAGCAGTACTTC
>.|TRBJ2-7|.|TRBV6-4
CASSDSVQPGSLYEQYF
TGTGCCAGCAGTGACTCGGTTCAACCGGGATCTCTTTACGAGCAGTACTTC
>many|TRBJ1-1|.|TRBV15
CATSRPQANMNTEAFF
TGTGCCACCAGCAGACCTCAGGCGAACATGAACACTGAAGCTTTCTTT